This section outlines one TCR beta chain sequence together with its context. The sample comes from a study of blood T cell repertoires in COVID-19. Assay: immunoSEQ multiplex PCR; the TCRdb copy retains only in-frame clones and omits some. The sample has about 78,000 clones, 90% seen once; the top ten hold 1%. V was clipped by 4 bases and J by 3 bases; unmatched bases: 8. This CDR3 contains 16 residues. Germline values: CDR1 SGHRS, CDR2 YFSETQ. The specimen sequenced was peripheral blood. The clonotype was recovered from a woman between 45 and 60 years old in a cohort sampled during active COVID-19. This chain connects TRBV5-1 to TRBJ2-3, with 10 bases that match TRBD2. CDR3 in amino acids: CASSPRGAGGTDTQYF. CDR3 bases: TGCGCCAGCAGCCCCAGGGGAGCGGGAGGGACAGATACGCAGTATTTT.